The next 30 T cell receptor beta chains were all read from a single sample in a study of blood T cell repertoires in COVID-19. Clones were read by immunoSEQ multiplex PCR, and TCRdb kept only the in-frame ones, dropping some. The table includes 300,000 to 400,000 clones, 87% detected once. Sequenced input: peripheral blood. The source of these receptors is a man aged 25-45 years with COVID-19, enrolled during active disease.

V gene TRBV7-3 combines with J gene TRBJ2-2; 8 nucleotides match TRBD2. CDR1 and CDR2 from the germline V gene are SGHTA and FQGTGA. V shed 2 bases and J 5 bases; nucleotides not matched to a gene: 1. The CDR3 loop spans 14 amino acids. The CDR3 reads CASSLSSGTGELFF. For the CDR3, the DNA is TGTGCCAGCAGCTTATCTAGCGGGACCGGGGAGCTGTTTTTT.

CDR3 sequence reads: CASSLAQANTEAFF. CDR3 nucleotides: TGCGCCAGCAGCTTGGCGCAGGCTAACACTGAAGCTTTCTTT. The chain employs TRBV5-1 and TRBJ1-1; D is unclear. Looked up from germline, CDR1 is SGHRS and CDR2 is YFSETQ. CDR3 size: 14 residues. The V end lost 0 bases, the J end lost 2 bases, and 8 bases lay between the germline ends.

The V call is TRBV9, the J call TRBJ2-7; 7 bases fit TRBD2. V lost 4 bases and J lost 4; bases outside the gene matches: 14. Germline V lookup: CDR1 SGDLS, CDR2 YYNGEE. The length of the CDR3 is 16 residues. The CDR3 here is CASSPAASGLFYEQYF. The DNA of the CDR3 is TGTGCCAGCAGCCCGGCGGCTAGCGGACTTTTTTACGAGCAGTACTTC.

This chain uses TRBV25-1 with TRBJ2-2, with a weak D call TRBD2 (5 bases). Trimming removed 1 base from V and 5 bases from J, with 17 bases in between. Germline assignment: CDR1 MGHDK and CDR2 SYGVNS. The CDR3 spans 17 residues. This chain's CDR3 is CASSESSLGVLTGELFF. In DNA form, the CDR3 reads TGTGCCAGCAGTGAATCGTCTCTCGGGGTACTGACCGGGGAGCTGTTTTTT.

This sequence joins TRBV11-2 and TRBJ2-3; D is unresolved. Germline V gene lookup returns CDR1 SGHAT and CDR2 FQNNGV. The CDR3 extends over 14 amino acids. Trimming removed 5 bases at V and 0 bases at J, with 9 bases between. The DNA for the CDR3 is TGTGCCAGCAGCCATGGGCTGAGCACAGATACGCAGTATTTT. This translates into CASSHGLSTDTQYF.

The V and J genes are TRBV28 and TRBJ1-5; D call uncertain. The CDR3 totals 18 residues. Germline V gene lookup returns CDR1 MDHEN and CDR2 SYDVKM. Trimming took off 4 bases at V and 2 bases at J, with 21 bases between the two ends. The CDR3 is CASSYGSAGIGRNQPQHF. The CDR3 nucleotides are TGTGCCAGCAGTTACGGTAGCGCGGGGATTGGGCGCAATCAGCCCCAGCATTTT.

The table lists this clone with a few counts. CDR3 in DNA: TGTGCCAGCTCACCCGGACACGGTTACGAGCAGTACTTC. Translating it yields CASSPGHGYEQYF. This chain joins TRBV18 and TRBJ2-7, with D perhaps TRBD1 (5 bases). Germline lookup yields CDR1 KGHSH and CDR2 LQKENI. Trimming pared 3 bases from V and 4 bases from J, leaving 10 bases between. The CDR3 loop spans 13 amino acids.

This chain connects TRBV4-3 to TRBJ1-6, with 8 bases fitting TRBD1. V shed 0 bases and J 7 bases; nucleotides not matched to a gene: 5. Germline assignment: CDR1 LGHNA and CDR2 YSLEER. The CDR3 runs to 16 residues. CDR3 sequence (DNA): TGCGCCAGCAGCCAAGATATGGGACAGGAAAATTCACCCCTCCACTTT. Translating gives CASSQDMGQENSPLHF.

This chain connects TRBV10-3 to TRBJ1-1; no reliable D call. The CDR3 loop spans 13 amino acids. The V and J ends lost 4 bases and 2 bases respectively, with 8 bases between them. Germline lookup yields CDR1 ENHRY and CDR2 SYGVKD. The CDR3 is CAISGGRNTEAFF. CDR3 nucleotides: TGTGCCATCAGTGGTGGCAGAAACACTGAAGCTTTCTTT.

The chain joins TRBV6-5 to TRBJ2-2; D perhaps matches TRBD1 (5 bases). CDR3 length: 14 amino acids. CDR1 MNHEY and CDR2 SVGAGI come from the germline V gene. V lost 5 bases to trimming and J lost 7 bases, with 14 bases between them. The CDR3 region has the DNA TGTGCCAGCAGTAACGGGCATCAGGGCGGGGAGCTGTTTTTT. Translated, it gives CASSNGHQGGELFF.

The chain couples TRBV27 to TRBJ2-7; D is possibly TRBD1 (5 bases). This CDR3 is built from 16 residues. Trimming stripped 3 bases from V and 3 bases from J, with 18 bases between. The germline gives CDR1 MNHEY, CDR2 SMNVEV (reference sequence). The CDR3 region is CASSLSYGALVYEQYF. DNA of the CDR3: TGTGCCAGCAGTTTGAGTTATGGGGCCCTGGTCTACGAGCAGTACTTC.

In DNA, the CDR3 is TGTGCCAGCAGCGTAGGGAGACAGGGGGCATATAAAAACATTCAGTACTTC. Translation: CASSVGRQGAYKNIQYF. The rearrangement links TRBV9 to TRBJ2-4, with 10 bases matching TRBD1. The CDR3 sequence is 17 residues long. V gave up 0 bases and J gave up 4 bases; unmatched junction bases: 7. The germline CDR1 and CDR2 sequences are SGDLS and YYNGEE. The full variable domain, in which reference TRBV9 and TRBJ2-4 provide the parts outside the CDR3, is DSGVTQTPKHLITATGQRVTLRCSPRSGDLSVYWYQQSLDQGLQFLIQYYNGEERAKGNILERFSAQQFPDLHSELNLSSLELGDSALYFCASSVGRQGAYKNIQYFGAGTRLSVL.

DNA for the CDR3: TGTGCCTGGACCGGGACAGGGTTACCCGGGGAGCTGTTTTTT. Protein product: CAWTGTGLPGELFF. The chain uses TRBV30 and TRBJ2-2; 9 bases are a match to TRBD1. The CDR3 spans 14 residues. J gave up 6 bases and V 4 bases, and 6 bases lay outside the gene matches. The germline V gene has CDR1 GTSNPN and CDR2 SVGIG (reference sequence).

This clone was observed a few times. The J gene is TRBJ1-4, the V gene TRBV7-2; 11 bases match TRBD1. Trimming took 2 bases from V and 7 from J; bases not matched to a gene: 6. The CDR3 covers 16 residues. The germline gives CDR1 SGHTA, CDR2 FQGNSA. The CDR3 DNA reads TGTGCCAGCAGCTTACTAGGACAGGGGGCAGGTGAAAAACTGTTTTTT. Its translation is CASSLLGQGAGEKLFF.

The CDR3 region has the DNA TGTGCCAGCAGTTTGAACCCTTGGACAGGGGGCAGCACCGGGGAGCTGTTTTTT. It translates to CASSLNPWTGGSTGELFF. The chain combines TRBV28 with TRBJ2-2; 11 nucleotides match TRBD1. The V segment lost 3 bases and the J segment 4 bases; nucleotides outside the gene matches: 10. This CDR3 has 18 residues. Looked up from germline, CDR1 is MDHEN and CDR2 is SYDVKM.

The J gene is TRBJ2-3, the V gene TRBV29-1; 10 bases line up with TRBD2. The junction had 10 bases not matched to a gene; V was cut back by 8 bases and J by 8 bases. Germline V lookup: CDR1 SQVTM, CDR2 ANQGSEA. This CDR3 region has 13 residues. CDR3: CSTTGTSESTQYF. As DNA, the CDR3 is TGCAGCACCACCGGGACTAGCGAAAGTACGCAGTATTTT.

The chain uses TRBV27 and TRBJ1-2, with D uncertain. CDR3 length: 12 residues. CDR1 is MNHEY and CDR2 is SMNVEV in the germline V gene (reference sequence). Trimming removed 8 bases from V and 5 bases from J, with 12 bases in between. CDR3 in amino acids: CASGGVTYGYTF. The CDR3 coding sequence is TGTGCCAGCGGAGGAGTCACTTATGGCTACACCTTC.

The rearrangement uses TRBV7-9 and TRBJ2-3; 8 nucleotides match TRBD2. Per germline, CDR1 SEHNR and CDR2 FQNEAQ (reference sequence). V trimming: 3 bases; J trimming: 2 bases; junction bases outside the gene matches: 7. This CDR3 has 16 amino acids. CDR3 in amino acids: CASSFPAGGDTDTQYF. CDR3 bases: TGTGCCAGCAGCTTCCCGGCGGGGGGTGACACAGATACGCAGTATTTT.

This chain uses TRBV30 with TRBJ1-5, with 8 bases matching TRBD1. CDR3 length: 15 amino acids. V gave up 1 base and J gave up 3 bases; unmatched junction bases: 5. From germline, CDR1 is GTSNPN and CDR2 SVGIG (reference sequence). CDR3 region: CAWSAGTGANQPQHF. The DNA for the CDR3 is TGTGCCTGGAGTGCTGGGACAGGCGCCAATCAGCCCCAGCATTTT.

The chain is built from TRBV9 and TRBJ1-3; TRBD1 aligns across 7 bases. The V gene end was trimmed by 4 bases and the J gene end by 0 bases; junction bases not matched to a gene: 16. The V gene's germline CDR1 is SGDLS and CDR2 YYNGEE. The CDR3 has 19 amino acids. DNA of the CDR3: TGTGCCAGCAGCTCCGGGACAGCTGCGAACGCAAGCTCTGGAAACACCATATATTTT. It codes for CASSSGTAANASSGNTIYF.

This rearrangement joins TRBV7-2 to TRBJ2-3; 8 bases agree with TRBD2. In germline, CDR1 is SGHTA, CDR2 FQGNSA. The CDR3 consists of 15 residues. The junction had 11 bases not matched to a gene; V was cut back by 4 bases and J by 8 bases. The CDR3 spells CASSSQGSGMGTQYF. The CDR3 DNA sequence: TGTGCCAGCAGCTCCCAGGGTAGCGGGATGGGTACGCAGTATTTT. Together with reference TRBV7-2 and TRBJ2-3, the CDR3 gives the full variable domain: GAGVSQSPSNKVTEKGKDVELRCDPISGHTALYWYRQSLGQGLEFLIYFQGNSAPDKSGLPSDRFSAERTGGSVSTLTIQRTQQEDSAVYLCASSSQGSGMGTQYFGPGTRLTVL.

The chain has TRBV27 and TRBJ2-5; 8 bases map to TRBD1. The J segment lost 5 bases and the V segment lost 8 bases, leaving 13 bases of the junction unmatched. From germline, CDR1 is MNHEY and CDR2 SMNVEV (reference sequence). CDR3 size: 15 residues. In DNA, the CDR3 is TGTGCCAGCGCCCTCATCCTGGGACAGGCGGAGACCCAGTACTTC. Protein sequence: CASALILGQAETQYF.

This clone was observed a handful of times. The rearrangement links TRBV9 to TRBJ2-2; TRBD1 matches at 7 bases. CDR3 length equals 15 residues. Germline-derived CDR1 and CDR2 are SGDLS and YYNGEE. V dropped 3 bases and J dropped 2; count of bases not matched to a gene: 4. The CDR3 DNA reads TGTGCCAGCAGCGACACAGGGGCAAACACCGGGGAGCTGTTTTTT. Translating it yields CASSDTGANTGELFF.

This CDR3 is CASKIPAVRDTEAFF. In nucleotides, the CDR3 is TGTGCCAGTAAAATCCCCGCGGTCAGAGACACTGAAGCTTTCTTT. The rearrangement links TRBV19 to TRBJ1-1; D is unclear. The germline V and J ends were trimmed by 7 bases and 3 bases, with 18 bases remaining between them. CDR1 and CDR2 (germline): LNHDA, SQIVND (reference sequence). The CDR3 length is 15 residues.

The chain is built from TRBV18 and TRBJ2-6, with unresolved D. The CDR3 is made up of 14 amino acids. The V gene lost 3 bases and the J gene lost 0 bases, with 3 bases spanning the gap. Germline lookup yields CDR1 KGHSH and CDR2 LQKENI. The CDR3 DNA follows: TGTGCCAGCTCACCTAACTCTGGGGCCAACGTCCTGACTTTC. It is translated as CASSPNSGANVLTF.

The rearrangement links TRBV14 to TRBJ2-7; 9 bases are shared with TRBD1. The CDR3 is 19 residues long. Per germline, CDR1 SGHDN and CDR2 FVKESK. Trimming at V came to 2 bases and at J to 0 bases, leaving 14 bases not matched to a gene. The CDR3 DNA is TGTGCCAGCAGCCAACGCCCGTGGGGAGGGGACAGGGTCTCCTACGAGCAGTACTTC. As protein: CASSQRPWGGDRVSYEQYF.

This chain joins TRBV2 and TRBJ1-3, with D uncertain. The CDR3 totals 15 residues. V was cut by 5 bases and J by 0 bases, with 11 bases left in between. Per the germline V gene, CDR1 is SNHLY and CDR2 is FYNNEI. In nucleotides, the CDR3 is TGTGCCAGCAGTTCCCTTACGGTCTCTGGAAACACCATATATTTT. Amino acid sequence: CASSSLTVSGNTIYF.

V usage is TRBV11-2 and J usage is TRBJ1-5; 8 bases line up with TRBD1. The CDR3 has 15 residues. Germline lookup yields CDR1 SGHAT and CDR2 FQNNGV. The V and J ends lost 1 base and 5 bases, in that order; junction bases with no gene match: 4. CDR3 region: CASSLGTGLDQPQHF. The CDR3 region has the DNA TGTGCCAGCAGCTTAGGGACAGGGTTGGATCAGCCCCAGCATTTT.

CDR3: CASSPGIYYGYTF. DNA of the CDR3: TGTGCCAGCAGTCCGGGGATTTACTATGGCTACACCTTC. The chain carries TRBV27 and TRBJ1-2; the D is unclear. The CDR3 consists of 13 residues. Germline V gives CDR1 MNHEY, CDR2 SMNVEV (reference sequence). The V end was cut by 5 bases, the J end by 3 bases, with 10 bases between.

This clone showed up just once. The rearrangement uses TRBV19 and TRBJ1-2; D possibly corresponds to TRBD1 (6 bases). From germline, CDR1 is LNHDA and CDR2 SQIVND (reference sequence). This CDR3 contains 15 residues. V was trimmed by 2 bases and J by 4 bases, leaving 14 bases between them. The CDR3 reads CASSIPGATGYGYTF. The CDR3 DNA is TGTGCCAGTAGTATACCAGGGGCGACTGGCTATGGCTACACCTTC.